The rows below give T cell receptor beta chains drawn from one sample of a study of cytomegalovirus exposure and HLA in healthy donors. This table comes from immunoSEQ multiplex PCR, and its TCRdb copy is limited to in-frame clones, with some not included. The sample records some 130,000 clones, approximately 82% being singletons. Sequenced material: PBMCs. The receptors originated from a boy aged 2 to 10 in good health and CMV-seronegative. Both conserved end residues are part of each CDR3. The D gene is left open where the match is weak. A clone size is listed for some rows: how often the clone was seen (once, few, many), or a class if it is expanded.

size	J	V	D	CDR3	DNA
.	TRBJ1-4	TRBV6-1	.	CASSYGGGYEKLFF	TGTGCCAGCAGTTATGGCGGGGGTTATGAAAAACTGTTTTTT
.	TRBJ1-4	TRBV6-1	.	CASRTAVNEKLFF	TGTGCCAGTAGGACAGCCGTTAATGAAAAACTGTTTTTT
.	TRBJ1-5	TRBV19	.	CASSIGGPGQPQHF	TGTGCCAGTAGTATAGGGGGGCCCGGTCAGCCCCAGCATTTT
.	TRBJ2-3	TRBV4-3	TRBD2	CASSQGLAGGPSTDTQYF	TGCGCCAGCAGCCAAGGACTAGCGGGGGGCCCTAGCACAGATACGCAGTATTTT
.	TRBJ2-5	TRBV7-9	TRBD1	CASSYGTGIQETQYF	TGTGCCAGCAGCTACGGGACAGGGATCCAAGAGACCCAGTACTTC
.	TRBJ2-7	TRBV6-1	.	CASTSGESYEQYF	TGTGCCAGCACCTCCGGGGAATCCTACGAGCAGTACTTC
.	TRBJ1-6	TRBV6-1	TRBD1	CASSDWDSGSPLHF	TGTGCCAGCAGTGATTGGGACAGCGGGTCACCCCTCCACTTT
.	TRBJ1-1	TRBV6-1	TRBD1	CAAATGANTEAFF	TGTGCCGCGGCTACAGGGGCGAACACTGAAGCTTTCTTT
.	TRBJ1-4	TRBV7-9	TRBD1	CASSSPRQGANEKLFF	TGTGCCAGCAGCTCCCCGCGGCAGGGGGCTAATGAAAAACTGTTTTTT
.	TRBJ2-1	TRBV9	.	CASSADTYNEQFF	TGTGCCAGCAGCGCTGACACCTACAATGAGCAGTTCTTC
.	TRBJ1-5	TRBV27	.	CATPEVGGYSNQPQHF	TGTGCCACCCCGGAAGTGGGGGGATATAGCAATCAGCCCCAGCATTTT
.	TRBJ2-1	TRBV2	.	CANRWPSPYNEQFF	TGTGCCAACCGATGGCCCTCGCCCTACAATGAGCAGTTCTTC
.	TRBJ1-5	TRBV7-9	.	CASSSQDWGGDQPQHF	TGTGCCAGCAGCTCCCAGGACTGGGGTGGGGATCAGCCCCAGCATTTT
.	TRBJ1-1	TRBV7-8	TRBD1	CASSLDRGLAEAFF	TGTGCCAGCAGCTTGGACAGGGGGTTAGCTGAAGCTTTCTTT
.	TRBJ2-2	TRBV7-9	.	CASSLSGELFF	TGTGCCAGCAGCTTGAGCGGGGAGCTGTTTTTT
.	TRBJ1-5	TRBV7-3	TRBD1	CASSCGQEDTNQPQHF	TGTGCCAGCAGCTGTGGACAGGAAGATACAAATCAGCCCCAGCATTTT
.	TRBJ2-3	TRBV9	.	CASSVRGLETDTQYF	TGTGCCAGCAGCGTAAGGGGGTTGGAGACAGATACGCAGTATTTT
.	TRBJ2-6	TRBV9	.	CASSDRRSDRSVSGANVLTF	TGTGCCAGCAGCGACAGGAGGTCCGACAGGTCGGTCTCTGGGGCCAACGTCCTGACTTTC
.	TRBJ2-3	TRBV7-2	TRBD1	CASSLVGQGSDTQYF	TGTGCCAGCAGCTTAGTGGGACAGGGATCCGATACGCAGTATTTT
once	TRBJ2-5	TRBV18	TRBD1	CASSPGQEETQYF	TGTGCCAGCTCACCCGGACAGGAAGAGACCCAGTACTTC
.	TRBJ2-4	TRBV4-1	TRBD1	CASSPRQGPDIQYF	TGCGCCAGCAGCCCTCGACAGGGGCCGGACATTCAGTACTTC
.	TRBJ2-3	TRBV9	.	CASSAGEGGGTDTQYF	TGTGCCAGCAGCGCCGGGGAGGGGGGGGGCACAGATACGCAGTATTTT
.	TRBJ1-4	TRBV29-1	.	CSARGTSRGLFF	TGCAGCGCGCGAGGGACGTCGCGGGGACTGTTTTTT
.	TRBJ2-2	TRBV7-9	TRBD2	CASSFRASGGLTGELFF	TGTGCCAGCAGCTTCAGGGCTAGCGGGGGACTCACCGGGGAGCTGTTTTTT
.	TRBJ2-7	TRBV15	TRBD1	CATSRDPGQGADEQYF	TGTGCCACCAGCAGAGATCCGGGGCAGGGGGCGGACGAGCAGTACTTC
.	TRBJ1-6	TRBV5-4	.	CASSFGRDIKASPLHF	TGTGCCAGCAGCTTCGGACGGGATATCAAGGCTTCACCCCTCCACTTT
.	TRBJ2-3	TRBV19	TRBD2	CASRPHLAGGHTDTQYF	TGTGCCAGTAGACCGCATCTAGCGGGGGGCCATACAGATACGCAGTATTTT
.	TRBJ2-1	TRBV27	TRBD2	CASSLTGLGGEQFF	TGTGCCAGCAGTTTAACGGGACTAGGGGGTGAGCAGTTCTTC
.	TRBJ2-1	TRBV4-3	TRBD1	CASSQDSSFRDSHYNEQFF	TGCGCCAGCAGCCAAGATAGTTCATTCAGGGACAGCCACTACAATGAGCAGTTCTTC
.	TRBJ2-1	TRBV28	.	CASSFQSRYNEQFF	TGTGCCAGCAGTTTCCAGTCCCGCTACAATGAGCAGTTCTTC
.	TRBJ1-5	TRBV18	.	CASSSDRNQPQHF	TGTGCCAGCTCATCCGACAGAAATCAGCCCCAGCATTTT
once	TRBJ1-2	TRBV27	.	CASSRGEGPTLFGYTF	TGTGCCAGCAGTCGGGGGGAGGGCCCCACCCTTTTTGGCTACACCTTC
few	TRBJ2-1	TRBV4-3	TRBD1	CASSQGWGQGGNEQFF	TGCGCCAGCAGCCAAGGGTGGGGACAGGGTGGCAATGAGCAGTTCTTC
few	TRBJ2-3	TRBV9	TRBD2	CASSAGTSGRDTQYF	TGTGCCAGCAGCGCCGGGACTAGCGGGAGGGATACGCAGTATTTT
.	TRBJ1-2	TRBV18	.	CASSFSGNYGYTF	TGTGCCAGCTCATTTTCCGGGAACTATGGCTACACCTTC
.	TRBJ1-4	TRBV28	TRBD1	CASSPDRGWEKLFF	TGTGCCAGCAGCCCAGACAGGGGGTGGGAAAAACTGTTTTTT
few	TRBJ1-3	TRBV11-1	TRBD1	CASSLDRGGNTIYF	TGTGCCAGCAGCTTAGACAGGGGGGGAAACACCATATATTTT
.	TRBJ2-1	TRBV25-1	TRBD2	CASSGGLAGTKTYNEQFF	TGTGCCAGCAGTGGGGGACTAGCGGGAACTAAGACCTACAATGAGCAGTTCTTC
.	TRBJ1-2	TRBV4-1	.	CASSQEGAFNYGYTF	TGCGCCAGCAGCCAAGAGGGAGCGTTTAACTATGGCTACACCTTC